These 28 T cell receptor beta chains share one sample of origin, sequenced in a study of T cells in Graves' hyperthyroidism and ophthalmopathy. Using RNA transcripts as the source, TCR beta CDR3 regions were amplified. In the first-round RT-PCR of the TCR CDR3, the HTBI primer set was used. A single record per CDR3 protein comes from TCRdb applying MiXCR to the multiplex PCR reads. The sample includes around 190,000 distinct CDR3 sequences, about a sixth seen only once; the top ten take around 29%. Material: blood. The receptors shown here come from a woman between 50 and 59 years old with Graves' hyperthyroidism.

This clonotype has at least ten counts. The chain employs TRBV7-8 and TRBJ1-2; 7 positions agree with TRBD1. V was clipped by 5 bases and J by 4 bases; unmatched bases: 10. CDR1 and CDR2 (germline): SGHVS, FQNEAQ. The CDR3 contains 15 residues. The DNA for the CDR3 is TGTGCCAGCAGCAAGAGGGACAGTAACATCTATGGCTACACCTTC. Translated: CASSKRDSNIYGYTF.

The chain couples TRBV19 to TRBJ2-5, with D possibly being TRBD1 or TRBD2 (5 bases each). CDR3 length: 15 amino acids. Between the trimmed V and J ends, which lost 4 bases and 5 bases, there was a span of 17 bases. From germline, CDR1 is LNHDA and CDR2 SQIVND (reference sequence). The CDR3 DNA reads as TGTGCCAGTAGTAGATCCAGGGACCTAGGGGAGACCCAGTACTTC. It yields the protein CASSRSRDLGETQYF.

This clonotype has at least ten counts. This sequence joins TRBV18 and TRBJ2-5; D is unresolved. Germline CDR1 and CDR2: KGHSH and LQKENI. The CDR3 runs to 14 residues. Trimming shortened V by 5 bases and J by 0 bases, and 10 bases separated the two germline ends. CDR3 coding DNA: TGTGCCAGCTCAGCAGGACGGAACCAAGAGACCCAGTACTTC. The encoded protein is CASSAGRNQETQYF.

The chain combines TRBV28 with TRBJ1-1; a possible D gene is TRBD1 (6 bases). There are 15 residues in the CDR3. V was clipped by 2 bases and J by 1 base, with 11 bases between them. Per the germline V gene, CDR1 is MDHEN and CDR2 is SYDVKM. The CDR3 region has the DNA TGTGCCAGCAGTTTAAGGGGGGGGACGAACACTGAAGCTTTCTTT. The encoded protein is CASSLRGGTNTEAFF.

This clonotype was seen many times. The chain links TRBV11-3 to TRBJ2-5; D is perhaps TRBD2 (6 bases). V lost 4 bases to trimming and J lost 7 bases, with 10 bases between them. Germline V lookup: CDR1 SGHNT, CDR2 YENEEA. This CDR3 has 12 residues. In DNA, the CDR3 is TGTGCCAGCAGCTCTGCGGAGGGGACCCAGTACTTC. Translating gives CASSSAEGTQYF.

This clonotype turned up a few times. This chain joins TRBV7-9 and TRBJ1-2; TRBD1 is a possible D gene (6 bases). Germline values: CDR1 SEHNR, CDR2 FQNEAQ (reference sequence). The CDR3 is 13 residues long. The ends were cut back, 7 bases at V and 3 bases at J, with 12 bases in the middle. CDR3 DNA sequence: TGTGCCAGCACCGATACAGGGCACTATGGCTACACCTTC. This codes for CASTDTGHYGYTF.

The rearrangement links TRBV5-1 to TRBJ2-7; D is ambiguous. Germline CDR1 SGHRS, CDR2 YFSETQ. This CDR3 contains 13 residues. V lost 0 bases, J lost 3 bases, and 7 bases lay in between. CDR3 nucleotide sequence: TGCGCCAGCAGCTTGGACAGATACTACGAGCAGTACTTC. Translated, it gives CASSLDRYYEQYF.

Many counts were recorded for this clonotype. The CDR3 reads CASSYFRNEQFF. As DNA, the CDR3 is TGTGCCAGCAGCTATTTTCGGAATGAGCAGTTCTTC. The genes are TRBV28 and TRBJ2-1; D ambiguous. V shed 6 bases and J shed 7 bases, with 10 bases lying between them. Germline loops: CDR1 MDHEN, CDR2 SYDVKM. The CDR3 covers 12 residues. The full variable domain, its missing parts supplied by reference TRBV28 and TRBJ2-1, is DVKVTQSSRYLVKRTGEKVFLECVQDMDHENMFWYRQDPGLGLRLIYFSYDVKMKEKGDIPEGYSVSREKKERFSLILESASTNQTSMYLCASSYFRNEQFFGPGTRLTVL.

Many counts were recorded for this clonotype. The rearrangement links TRBV5-8 to TRBJ1-1; D not certain. The CDR3 contains 13 residues. Germline lookup yields CDR1 SGHTS and CDR2 YDEGEE. Trimming removed 0 bases at V and 9 bases at J, with 12 bases between. Here the CDR3 reads CASSLGSHFKAFF. The CDR3 region has the DNA TGTGCCAGCAGCTTGGGAAGTCACTTCAAAGCTTTCTTT. Full variable domain (rest looked up from reference TRBV5-8 and TRBJ1-1): EAGVTQSPTHLIKTRGQQATLRCSPISGHTSVYWYQQALGLGLQFLLWYDEGEERNRGNFPPRFSGRQFPNYSSELNVNALELEDSALYLCASSLGSHFKAFFGQGTRLTVV.

At least ten counts were recorded for this clonotype. This sequence joins TRBV6-1 and TRBJ2-5; TRBD2 aligns across 11 bases. Germline values: CDR1 MNHNS, CDR2 SASEGT. J gave up 2 bases and V 0 bases, and 2 bases lay outside the gene matches. This CDR3 region has 16 residues. As DNA, the CDR3 is TGTGCCAGCAGTGAAGCTAGACTAGCGGGGCAAGAGACCCAGTACTTC. It specifies CASSEARLAGQETQYF.

Ten or more counts support this clonotype. This chain uses TRBV20-1 with TRBJ2-3; D is undetermined. This CDR3 contains 12 residues. With 3 bases removed from V and 2 bases from J, the gap between germline ends came to 6 bases. Germline V gene lookup returns CDR1 DFQATT and CDR2 SNEGSKA (reference sequence). The CDR3 region is CSARTLTDTQYF. CDR3 in DNA: TGCAGTGCTAGGACTCTCACAGATACGCAGTATTTT.

The chain combines TRBV28 with TRBJ2-7, with TRBD1 as a possible D gene (6 bases). Germline V gives CDR1 MDHEN, CDR2 SYDVKM. With 10 bases removed from V and 6 bases from J, the gap between germline ends came to 22 bases. The CDR3 totals 14 residues. Here the CDR3 DNA reads TGTGCCAACTCTCCCTGGGACAAGAGTGGCGAGCAGTACTTC. Amino acid sequence: CANSPWDKSGEQYF.

This clonotype was observed at least ten times. This rearrangement joins TRBV28 to TRBJ2-7, with TRBD2 identical over 11 bases. V shed 3 bases, J shed 4 bases, and the junction held 2 bases outside the gene matches. This CDR3 contains 14 residues. Germline loops: CDR1 MDHEN, CDR2 SYDVKM. CDR3 loop: CASSFASGGYEQYF. CDR3 in DNA: TGTGCCAGCAGTTTCGCTAGCGGGGGGTACGAGCAGTACTTC. The variable domain in full, completed from reference TRBV28 and TRBJ2-7, reads DVKVTQSSRYLVKRTGEKVFLECVQDMDHENMFWYRQDPGLGLRLIYFSYDVKMKEKGDIPEGYSVSREKKERFSLILESASTNQTSMYLCASSFASGGYEQYFGPGTRLTVT.

In this sample, this clonotype turned up once. The chain has TRBV20-1 and TRBJ1-1; D is possibly TRBD1 (5 bases). Germline V gene sequence: CDR1 DFQATT, CDR2 SNEGSKA (reference sequence). V was clipped by 1 base and J by 0 bases, with 12 bases between them. This CDR3 contains 15 residues. CDR3 bases: TGCAGTGCTAGAGGATTGGGGGAAGTGAACACTGAAGCTTTCTTT. Protein sequence: CSARGLGEVNTEAFF.

V and J are TRBV6-1 and TRBJ1-2; 7 bases agree with TRBD1. Looked up from germline, CDR1 is MNHNS and CDR2 is SASEGT. The CDR3 sequence is 14 residues long. The J segment lost 8 bases and the V segment lost 6 bases, leaving 12 bases of the junction unmatched. The CDR3 DNA sequence: TGTGCCAGCAGCCAACGGACAGGCCAAGGGGGCTACACCTTC. It codes for CASSQRTGQGGYTF.

This clonotype was observed many times. V gene TRBV5-1 combines with J gene TRBJ2-5; 8 positions match TRBD2. The CDR3 has 13 amino acids. V gave up 2 bases and J gave up 7 bases; unmatched junction bases: 4. CDR1 and CDR2 (germline): SGHRS, YFSETQ. CDR3 region: CASSFGGGRTQYF. CDR3 DNA: TGCGCCAGCAGCTTCGGCGGGGGGCGGACCCAGTACTTC.

V is TRBV13 and J is TRBJ2-4, with D unresolved. Germline V CDR1 and CDR2: PRHDT, FYEKMQ (reference sequence). Trimming pared 2 bases from V and 4 bases from J, leaving 3 bases between. There are 12 residues in the CDR3. The CDR3, as DNA: TGTGCCAGCAGCTTAAATAAAAACATTCAGTACTTC. It specifies CASSLNKNIQYF.

This clonotype was picked up many times. V usage is TRBV7-9 and J usage is TRBJ1-2, with unresolved D. Trimming removed 4 bases from V and 8 bases from J, with 11 bases in between. This CDR3 contains 12 residues. Germline CDR1 and CDR2: SEHNR and FQNEAQ (reference sequence). This CDR3 reads CASSSVMGGYTF. The CDR3 bases are TGTGCCAGCAGCTCAGTTATGGGGGGCTACACCTTC.

This clonotype was picked up many times. The CDR3 loop is CSVVTIEQYF. Written as DNA, the CDR3 is TGCAGCGTTGTGACAATTGAGCAGTACTTC. This chain links TRBV29-1 with TRBJ2-7; D unclear. CDR1 is SQVTM and CDR2 is ANQGSEA in the germline V gene. CDR3 length equals 10 residues. With 4 bases removed from V and 7 bases from J, the gap between germline ends came to 8 bases.

The chain has TRBV20-1 and TRBJ1-3, with D uncertain. V gave up 4 bases and J gave up 1 base, with 14 bases separating them. This CDR3 has 15 residues. CDR1 DFQATT and CDR2 SNEGSKA come from the germline V gene (reference sequence). The CDR3 region has the DNA TGCAGTGCTACACGGACCCCGGGTTCTGGAAACACCATATATTTT. Amino acid sequence: CSATRTPGSGNTIYF.

This clonotype was recorded many times. The genes are TRBV20-1 and TRBJ2-7; no reliable D call. Germline V CDR1 and CDR2: DFQATT, SNEGSKA (reference sequence). The CDR3 runs 13 residues. Trimming stripped 5 bases from V and 1 base from J, with 12 bases between. CDR3 bases: TGCAGTGCTGGCCTTGGGGAATCCTACGAGCAGTACTTC. It yields the protein CSAGLGESYEQYF.

This clonotype was counted ten times or more. The gene calls are TRBV7-9 and TRBJ2-3, with D hard to call. Trimming stripped 5 bases from V and 4 bases from J, with 7 bases between. This CDR3 is 12 amino acids long. Looked up from germline, CDR1 is SEHNR and CDR2 is FQNEAQ (reference sequence). The CDR3 coding sequence is TGTGCCAGCAGCGTTCAGGCAGATACGCAGTATTTT. It encodes CASSVQADTQYF.

There are many counts of this clonotype. The chain carries TRBV5-6 and TRBJ1-1; TRBD1 matches at 12 bases. The CDR3 totals 15 residues. Germline V gene lookup returns CDR1 SGHDT and CDR2 YYEEEE. Trimming cost V 4 bases and J 1 base; bases outside gene matches: 2. The CDR3 protein is CASSRDRGRNTEAFF. As DNA, the CDR3 is TGTGCCAGCAGCCGGGACAGGGGGCGGAACACTGAAGCTTTCTTT.

This clonotype was counted many times. V and J are TRBV28 and TRBJ1-2; a weak D match, TRBD1 (6 bases). This CDR3 region has 15 residues. In germline, CDR1 is MDHEN, CDR2 SYDVKM. V lost 0 bases to trimming and J lost 6 bases, with 14 bases between them. The CDR3 region is CASSLWTDSRDGYTF. The CDR3 nucleotides are TGTGCCAGCAGTTTATGGACGGACAGCAGAGATGGCTACACCTTC.

This clonotype was counted at least ten times. At one boundary the junction diverges from the germline segment, which might be a read error. The chain is built from TRBV7-7 and TRBJ2-1; 9 bases are a match to TRBD1. This CDR3 has 14 amino acids. Looked up from germline, CDR1 is SSHAT and CDR2 is FNYEAQ (reference sequence). CDR3 DNA sequence: TGTGCTAGCAGCTTCGGGACAGGGTTCAATGAGCAGTTCTTC. Its protein product is CASSFGTGFNEQFF.

This clonotype was observed at least ten times. V is TRBV7-2 and J is TRBJ2-2; D possibly corresponds to TRBD1 (8 bases). V lost 4 bases, J lost 11 bases, and 20 bases lay in between. This CDR3 has 15 residues. Per the germline V gene, CDR1 is SGHTA and CDR2 is FQGNSA. CDR3 sequence (DNA): TGTGCCAGCAGCTCTCAGGACAGGGAGGGTATAGAGCTGTTTTTT. Protein sequence: CASSSQDREGIELFF. Looking up the rest from reference TRBV7-2 and TRBJ2-2 gives the full variable domain: GAGVSQSPSNKVTEKGKDVELRCDPISGHTALYWYRQSLGQGLEFLIYFQGNSAPDKSGLPSDRFSAERTGGSVSTLTIQRTQQEDSAVYLCASSSQDREGIELFFGEGSRLTVL.

This clonotype was seen ten or more times. The CDR3 reads CASSDHGATGELFF. DNA of the CDR3: TGTGCCAGCAGTGATCACGGTGCCACCGGGGAGCTGTTTTTT. The V and J genes are TRBV6-4 and TRBJ2-2, with unresolved D. This CDR3 region has 14 residues. The germline V gene has CDR1 MRHNA and CDR2 SNTAGT. Trimming took 3 bases from V and 4 from J, leaving 9 bases between them.

This clonotype has a count of ten or more. J is TRBJ2-1 and V is TRBV5-6; TRBD2 matches 15 bases. Germline trimming cut 4 bases from V and 6 bases from J; bases unmatched to any gene: 2. The CDR3 spans 15 residues. The V gene's germline CDR1 is SGHDT and CDR2 YYEEEE. The CDR3 is CASSRTSGGGNEQFF. The DNA for the CDR3 is TGTGCCAGCAGCCGGACTAGCGGGGGGGGCAATGAGCAGTTCTTC.